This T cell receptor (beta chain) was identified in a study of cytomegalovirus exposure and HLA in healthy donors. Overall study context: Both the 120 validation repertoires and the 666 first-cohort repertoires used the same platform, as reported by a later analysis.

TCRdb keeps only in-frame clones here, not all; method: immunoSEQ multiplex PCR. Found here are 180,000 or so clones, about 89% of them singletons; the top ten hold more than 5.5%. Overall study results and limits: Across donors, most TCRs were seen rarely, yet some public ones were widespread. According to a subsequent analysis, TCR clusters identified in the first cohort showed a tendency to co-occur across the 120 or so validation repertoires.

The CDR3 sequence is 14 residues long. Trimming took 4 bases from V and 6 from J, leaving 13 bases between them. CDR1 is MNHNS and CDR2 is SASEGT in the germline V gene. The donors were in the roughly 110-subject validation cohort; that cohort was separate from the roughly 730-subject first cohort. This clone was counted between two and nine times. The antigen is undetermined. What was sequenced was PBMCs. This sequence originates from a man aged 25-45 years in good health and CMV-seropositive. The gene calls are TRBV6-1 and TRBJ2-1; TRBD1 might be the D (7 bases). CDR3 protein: CASSVVQGGNEQFF. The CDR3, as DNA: TGTGCCAGCAGTGTGGTGCAGGGGGGCAATGAGCAGTTCTTC.